A single sample gave rise to the 24 T cell receptor beta chains below, sequenced in a study of glioma-infiltrating T cells. The iRepertoire nested amplicon-rescue multiplex PCR amplified TCR alpha and beta CDR3s from RNA. TCRdb used MiXCR to reprocess the multiplex PCR reads, holding one entry per CDR3 protein. The sample has 150,000 to 200,000 distinct CDR3 sequences; roughly 45% are singletons. The sequenced sample was glioma tissue, nonneoplastic brain tissue, or PBMCs (not recorded which). These receptors were taken from a human donor with low-grade glioma or glioblastoma, undergoing nonglioma brain surgery, or in good health (not recorded which).

The chain combines TRBV24-1 with TRBJ2-5, with 7 bases lining up with TRBD1. Germline loops: CDR1 KGHDR, CDR2 SFDVKD. This CDR3 region has 15 residues. V lost 3 bases to trimming and J lost 2 bases; unmatched junction nucleotides: 5. The chain's CDR3 is CATSDPGQSQETQYF. The CDR3, as DNA: TGTGCCACCAGTGATCCGGGACAGTCGCAAGAGACCCAGTACTTC.

In the case of this clonotype: Just one base apart from a much larger clone, this may be a read error. V and J are TRBV28 and TRBJ1-4, with D maybe TRBD1 (5 bases). The CDR3 length is 14 residues. CDR1 is MDHEN and CDR2 is SYDVKM in the germline V gene. The CDR3 is CASGRTYANEKVFF. The DNA for the CDR3 is TGTGCCAGCGGGCGGACATACGCTAATGAAAAAGTGTTTTTT.

The sample holds a few counts of this clonotype. The rearrangement links TRBV29-1 to TRBJ1-3; D gene unclear. The germline CDR1 and CDR2 sequences are SQVTM and ANQGSEA. This CDR3 comprises 13 residues. The V end was cut by 6 bases, the J end by 0 bases, with 9 bases between. CDR3 amino acids: CSVVWSSGNTIYF. In nucleotides, the CDR3 is TGCAGCGTCGTGTGGTCCTCTGGAAACACCATATATTTT.

With regard to this clonotype: One base away lies a much larger clone, so this may be a sequencing read error. The gene calls are TRBV3-1 and TRBJ2-1, with D hard to call. The CDR3 is 13 amino acids. From germline, CDR1 is LGHDT and CDR2 YNNKEL (reference sequence). CDR3: CDSSVYLSHEQFF. In DNA, the CDR3 is TGTGACAGCAGCGTGTACCTGTCCCATGAGCAGTTCTTC.

Comments on this clonotype: A much larger clonotype is one base distant, so this may be a read error. The V gene is TRBV3-1, the J gene TRBJ1-5; D uncertain. The CDR3 totals 15 residues. Between the trimmed V and J ends, which lost 6 bases and 3 bases, there was a span of 15 bases. Germline-derived CDR1 and CDR2 are LGHDT and YNNKEL (reference sequence). The CDR3 coding sequence is TGTGCCAGCAGTCTTGGCAACATTGTCAATCAGCCCCAGCATTTT. It specifies CASSLGNIVNQPQHF.

Ten or more counts support this clonotype. J is TRBJ2-2 and V is TRBV28, with D maybe TRBD2 (5 bases). Germline CDR1 MDHEN, CDR2 SYDVKM. The V gene lost 1 base and the J gene lost 4 bases, with 7 bases spanning the gap. The CDR3 covers 14 residues. The CDR3 spells CASSLLGSTGELFF. The CDR3 DNA reads as TGTGCCAGCAGTTTATTGGGGAGCACCGGGGAGCTGTTTTTT. The variable domain in full, completed from reference TRBV28 and TRBJ2-2, reads DVKVTQSSRYLVKRTGEKVFLECVQDMDHENMFWYRQDPGLGLRLIYFSYDVKMKEKGDIPEGYSVSREKKERFSLILESASTNQTSMYLCASSLLGSTGELFFGEGSRLTVL.

The sample holds many counts of this clonotype. This chain connects TRBV20-1 to TRBJ2-1, with 11 bases that match TRBD2. The CDR3 is made up of 14 amino acids. Germline V CDR1 and CDR2: DFQATT, SNEGSKA (reference sequence). V shed 3 bases, J shed 9 bases, and the junction held 7 bases outside the gene matches. The CDR3 sequence: CSARFLAGGSEQFF. The CDR3 DNA reads TGCAGTGCTAGGTTTCTAGCGGGAGGAAGTGAGCAGTTCTTC.

Note on this clonotype: This clone may be a read error of a much larger clone one base away. The V gene is TRBV28, the J gene TRBJ1-2; unclear D gene. V shed 6 bases and J shed 4 bases, with 9 bases lying between them. The CDR3 spans 12 residues. CDR1 is MDHEN, CDR2 SYDVKM, per germline. This CDR3 reads CASRRRLYGYTF. CDR3 bases: TGTGCCAGCAGACGACGCCTCTATGGCTACACCTTC.

As concerns this clonotype: Since a much larger clone is just one base distant, this may be a read error. The chain joins TRBV6-1 to TRBJ1-4; D call uncertain. This CDR3 comprises 13 residues. The V end lost 6 bases, the J end lost 2 bases, and 7 bases lay between the germline ends. The germline V gene encodes CDR1 MNHNS and CDR2 SASEGT. In DNA form, the CDR3 reads TGTGCCAGCAGCATGGGTACTAATGAAAAACTGTTTTTT. Translating it yields CASSMGTNEKLFF.

This chain uses TRBV13 with TRBJ2-1; unclear D gene. This CDR3 region has 12 residues. CDR1 PRHDT and CDR2 FYEKMQ come from the germline V gene (reference sequence). The V end was cut by 4 bases, the J end by 5 bases, with 6 bases between. CDR3 nucleotide sequence: TGTGCCAGCAGCTCATACGACAATGAGCAGTTCTTC. Its translation: CASSSYDNEQFF.

V usage is TRBV29-1 and J usage is TRBJ2-7; 8 bases map to TRBD2. This CDR3 region has 12 residues. Germline loops: CDR1 SQVTM, CDR2 ANQGSEA. J lost 3 bases, V lost 2 bases, and 0 bases had no gene match. The chain's CDR3 is CSVETSGYEQYF. The CDR3 nucleotides are TGCAGCGTTGAAACTAGCGGCTACGAGCAGTACTTC.

This clonotype was counted only a few times. The genes are TRBV7-8 and TRBJ2-1, with 15 nucleotides matching TRBD2. In germline, CDR1 is SGHVS, CDR2 FQNEAQ. The V gene end was trimmed by 2 bases and the J gene end by 14 bases; junction bases not matched to a gene: 10. This CDR3 spans 16 amino acids. CDR3 coding DNA: TGTGCCAGCAGCTTATTGTGGACTAGCGGGAGGGCCGCGGAGTTCTTC. This gives the protein CASSLLWTSGRAAEFF. Together with reference TRBV7-8 and TRBJ2-1, the CDR3 gives the full variable domain: GAGVSQSPRYKVAKRGQDVALRCDPISGHVSLFWYQQALGQGPEFLTYFQNEAQLDKSGLPSDRFFAERPEGSVSTLKIQRTQQEDSAVYLCASSLLWTSGRAAEFFGPGTRLTVL.

This clonotype was counted a few times. V gene TRBV29-1 combines with J gene TRBJ2-3; TRBD1 matches at 7 bases. Germline assignment: CDR1 SQVTM and CDR2 ANQGSEA. The J segment lost 2 bases and the V segment lost 4 bases, leaving 3 bases of the junction unmatched. The CDR3 length is 13 residues. The CDR3 sequence: CSVGDRNTDTQYF. In nucleotides, the CDR3 is TGCAGCGTTGGGGACAGAAACACAGATACGCAGTATTTT.

The rearrangement links TRBV19 to TRBJ2-5, with 9 bases aligning to TRBD2. The germline CDR1 and CDR2 sequences are LNHDA and SQIVND (reference sequence). With V trimmed by 5 bases and J by 5 bases, 6 bases remained unmatched. The length of the CDR3 is 14 residues. The CDR3 loop reads CASSRAGGPETQYF. The CDR3 DNA reads as TGTGCCAGTAGTCGTGCGGGAGGGCCGGAGACCCAGTACTTC.

Concerning this clonotype itself: A read error may be the cause here, since a much bigger clone is one base away. The J gene is TRBJ2-7, the V gene TRBV15, with TRBD1 matching over 10 bases. CDR1 LNHNV and CDR2 YYDKDF come from the germline V gene (reference sequence). The CDR3 has 15 residues. V dropped 1 base and J dropped 3; count of bases not matched to a gene: 3. The CDR3 here is CATSRVRTGGYEQYF. CDR3 in DNA: TGTGCCACCAGCAGAGTAAGGACAGGGGGCTACGAGCAGTACTTC.

This clonotype was found many times. V usage is TRBV20-1 and J usage is TRBJ1-1; D may be TRBD1 (6 bases). This CDR3 spans 14 amino acids. V dropped 0 bases and J dropped 1 base, with 9 bases sitting between them. In germline, CDR1 is DFQATT, CDR2 SNEGSKA (reference sequence). CDR3: CSARDGGKNTEAFF. The DNA for the CDR3 is TGCAGTGCTAGAGATGGGGGCAAGAACACTGAAGCTTTCTTT.

This clonotype was counted ten times or more. This chain joins TRBV27 and TRBJ2-1; D remains unclear. The CDR3 consists of 13 residues. The V and J ends lost 3 bases and 9 bases respectively, with 12 bases between them. Germline CDR1 is MNHEY and CDR2 is SMNVEV (reference sequence). CDR3 sequence (DNA): TGTGCCAGCAGTTTCGCTAATCAGCGTGAGCAGTTCTTC. This sequence encodes CASSFANQREQFF.

This clonotype was seen a few times. The chain employs TRBV5-4 and TRBJ1-5; 8 bases agree with TRBD1. The CDR3 has 13 residues. Germline V CDR1 and CDR2: SGHNT, YYREEE (reference sequence). V lost 4 bases and J lost 6; bases outside the gene matches: 3. CDR3 nucleotide sequence: TGTGCCAGCAGCATAGACAGGGGTCAGCCCCAGCATTTT. Protein sequence: CASSIDRGQPQHF.

In regard to this clonotype: This may be a read error: a much more frequent sequence differs by one nucleotide. The V gene is TRBV28, the J gene TRBJ2-7; a weak D match, TRBD2 (6 bases). This CDR3 comprises 16 residues. Trimming took off 9 bases at V and 3 bases at J, with 24 bases between the two ends. Per germline, CDR1 MDHEN and CDR2 SYDVKM. The CDR3 DNA follows: TGTGCCAGAAGTCCACCGGGAGCGGGCCTAAGCTACGAGCAGTACTTC. Amino acid sequence: CARSPPGAGLSYEQYF.

The chain has TRBV20-1 and TRBJ1-3, with D possibly being TRBD1 (5 bases). Germline V CDR1 and CDR2: DFQATT, SNEGSKA (reference sequence). This CDR3 has 14 amino acids. V was cut by 6 bases and J by 12 bases, with 24 bases left in between. CDR3 sequence: CSAQGFAAGKIIYF. CDR3 bases: TGCAGTGCGCAGGGATTCGCAGCTGGAAAAATCATATATTTT.

Ten or more counts support this clonotype. The J gene is TRBJ2-5, the V gene TRBV20-1; 7 nucleotides agree with TRBD1. V trimming: 5 bases; J trimming: 4 bases; junction bases outside the gene matches: 7. The CDR3 is made up of 13 amino acids. In germline, CDR1 is DFQATT, CDR2 SNEGSKA (reference sequence). CDR3 coding DNA: TGCAGTGCTCGCCCGGGACAGAGAGAGACCCAGTACTTC. It codes for CSARPGQRETQYF.

V gene TRBV18 combines with J gene TRBJ2-1, with TRBD2 matching 8 bases. CDR1 is KGHSH, CDR2 LQKENI, per germline. Unmatched junction bases numbered 10, after V lost 6 bases and J lost 3 bases. CDR3 size: 16 residues. CDR3 protein: CASSVERLALYNEQFF. The DNA of the CDR3 is TGTGCCAGCTCCGTAGAGAGACTAGCGCTCTACAATGAGCAGTTCTTC.

This clonotype was recorded many times. The J gene is TRBJ2-3, the V gene TRBV4-2; no reliable D call. This CDR3 contains 15 residues. Trimming left V 0 bases short and J 2 bases short, with 9 bases between. Germline V gives CDR1 LGHNA, CDR2 YNFKEQ. CDR3 protein: CASSQEWTYTDTQYF. The CDR3 DNA reads as TGTGCCAGCAGCCAAGAGTGGACCTACACAGATACGCAGTATTTT.

This clonotype was detected a few times. The CDR3 loop reads CASQREDSYEQYF. Here the CDR3 DNA reads TGTGCCAGCCAGCGGGAGGACTCCTACGAGCAGTACTTC. The chain recombines TRBV12-3 or TRBV12-4 with TRBJ2-7; 9 bases are a match to TRBD2. Trimming cost V 8 bases and J 0 bases; bases outside gene matches: 2. This CDR3 contains 13 residues.